This T cell receptor beta chain was profiled in a study of T cells in Graves' hyperthyroidism and ophthalmopathy. Study-wide results and limits: From stable hyperthyroidism, ophthalmopathy was separated by a 13 V-J model. Blood also held most thyroid clonotypes expanded beyond 0.001.

Amplification of TCR beta CDR3 regions used RNA as the template. Using the HTBI primer set, a first-round RT-PCR was run on the TCR CDR3. MiXCR was run by TCRdb on the multiplex PCR reads, yielding one entry per CDR3 protein. Seen here are around 420,000 distinct CDR3 sequences, more than 15% observed once, and the top ten hold approximately 7.5%. This clonotype has at least ten counts. The antigen remains undetermined. The CDR3 is 15 residues long. Germline-derived CDR1 and CDR2 are LNHDA and SQIVND (reference sequence). The J segment lost 7 bases and the V segment lost 3 bases, leaving 8 bases of the junction unmatched.

The V gene is TRBV19, the J gene TRBJ2-1, with TRBD2 matching 8 bases. This clonotype originated in a woman under 30 with Graves' hyperthyroidism. The sequenced sample was blood. The CDR3 coding sequence is TGTGCCAGTAGTATTGCAGGACTAGCCAGGAATGAGCAGTTCTTC. It encodes CASSIAGLARNEQFF.